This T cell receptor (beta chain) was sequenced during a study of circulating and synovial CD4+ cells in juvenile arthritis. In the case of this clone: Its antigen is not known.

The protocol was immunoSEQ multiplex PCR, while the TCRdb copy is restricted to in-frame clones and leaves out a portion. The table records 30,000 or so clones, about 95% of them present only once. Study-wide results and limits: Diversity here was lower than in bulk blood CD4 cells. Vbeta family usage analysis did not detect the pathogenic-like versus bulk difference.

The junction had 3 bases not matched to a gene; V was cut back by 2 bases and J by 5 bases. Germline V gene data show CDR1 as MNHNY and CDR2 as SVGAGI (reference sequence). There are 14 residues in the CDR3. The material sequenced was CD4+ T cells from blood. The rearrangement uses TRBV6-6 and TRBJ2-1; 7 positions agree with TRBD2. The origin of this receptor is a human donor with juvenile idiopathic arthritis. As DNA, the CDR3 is TGTGCCAGCAGTTACCGGCTAGCGGACAATGAGCAGTTCTTC. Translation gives CASSYRLADNEQFF.